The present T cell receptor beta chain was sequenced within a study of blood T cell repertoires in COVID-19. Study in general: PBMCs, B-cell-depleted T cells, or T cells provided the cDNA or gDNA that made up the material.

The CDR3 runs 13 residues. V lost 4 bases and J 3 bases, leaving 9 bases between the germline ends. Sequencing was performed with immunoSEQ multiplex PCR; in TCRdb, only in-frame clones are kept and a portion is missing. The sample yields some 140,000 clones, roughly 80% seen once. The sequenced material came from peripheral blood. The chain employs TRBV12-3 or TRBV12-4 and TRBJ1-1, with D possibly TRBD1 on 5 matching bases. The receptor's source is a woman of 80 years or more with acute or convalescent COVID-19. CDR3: CASSWGGDTEAFF. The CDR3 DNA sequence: TGTGCCAGCAGTTGGGGAGGGGACACTGAAGCTTTCTTT.